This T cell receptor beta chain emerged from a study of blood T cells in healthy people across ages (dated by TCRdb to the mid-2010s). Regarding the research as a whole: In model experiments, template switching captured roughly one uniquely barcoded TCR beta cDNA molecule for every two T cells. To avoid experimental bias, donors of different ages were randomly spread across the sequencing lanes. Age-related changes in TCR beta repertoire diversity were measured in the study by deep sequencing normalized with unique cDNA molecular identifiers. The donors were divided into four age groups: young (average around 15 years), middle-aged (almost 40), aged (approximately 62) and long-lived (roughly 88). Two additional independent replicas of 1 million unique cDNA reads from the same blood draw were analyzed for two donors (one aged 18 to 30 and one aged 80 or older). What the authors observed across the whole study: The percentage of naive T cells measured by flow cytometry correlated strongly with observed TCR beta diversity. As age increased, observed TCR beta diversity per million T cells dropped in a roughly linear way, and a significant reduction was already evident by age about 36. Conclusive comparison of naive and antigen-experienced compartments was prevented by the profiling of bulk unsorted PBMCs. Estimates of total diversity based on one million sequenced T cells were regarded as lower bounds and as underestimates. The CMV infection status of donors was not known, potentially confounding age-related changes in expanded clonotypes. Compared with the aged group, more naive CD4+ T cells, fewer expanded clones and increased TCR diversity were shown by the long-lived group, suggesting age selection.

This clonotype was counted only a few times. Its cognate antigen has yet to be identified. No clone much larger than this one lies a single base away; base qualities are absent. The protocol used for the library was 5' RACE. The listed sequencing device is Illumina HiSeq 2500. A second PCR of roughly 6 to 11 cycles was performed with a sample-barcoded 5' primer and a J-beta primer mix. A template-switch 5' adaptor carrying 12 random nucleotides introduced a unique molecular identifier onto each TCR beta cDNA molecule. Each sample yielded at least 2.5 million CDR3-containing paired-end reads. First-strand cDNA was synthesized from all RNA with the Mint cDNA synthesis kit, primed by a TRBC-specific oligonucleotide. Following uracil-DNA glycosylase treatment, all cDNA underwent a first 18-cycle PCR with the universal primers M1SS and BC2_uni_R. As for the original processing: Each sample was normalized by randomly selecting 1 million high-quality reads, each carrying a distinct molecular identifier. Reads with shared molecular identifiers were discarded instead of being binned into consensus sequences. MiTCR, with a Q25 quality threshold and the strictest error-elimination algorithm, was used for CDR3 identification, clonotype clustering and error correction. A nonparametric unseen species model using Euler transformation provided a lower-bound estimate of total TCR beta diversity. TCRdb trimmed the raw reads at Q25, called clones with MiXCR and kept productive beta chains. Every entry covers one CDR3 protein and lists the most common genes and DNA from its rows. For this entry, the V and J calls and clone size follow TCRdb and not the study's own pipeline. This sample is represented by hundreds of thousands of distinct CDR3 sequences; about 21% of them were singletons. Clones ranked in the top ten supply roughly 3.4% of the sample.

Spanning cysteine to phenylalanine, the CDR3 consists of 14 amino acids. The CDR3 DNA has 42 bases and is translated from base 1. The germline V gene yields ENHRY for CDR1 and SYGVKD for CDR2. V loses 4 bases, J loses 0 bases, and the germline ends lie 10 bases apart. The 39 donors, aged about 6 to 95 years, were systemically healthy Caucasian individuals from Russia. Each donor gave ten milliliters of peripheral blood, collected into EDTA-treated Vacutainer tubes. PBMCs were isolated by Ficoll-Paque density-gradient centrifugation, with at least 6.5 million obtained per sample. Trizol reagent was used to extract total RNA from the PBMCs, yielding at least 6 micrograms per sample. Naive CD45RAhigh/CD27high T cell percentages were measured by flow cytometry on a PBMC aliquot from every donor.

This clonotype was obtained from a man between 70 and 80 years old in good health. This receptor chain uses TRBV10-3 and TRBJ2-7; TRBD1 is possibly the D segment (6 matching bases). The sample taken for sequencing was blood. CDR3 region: CAISGTESSYEQYF. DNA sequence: TGTGCCATCAGTGGGACAGAGAGCTCCTACGAGCAGTACTTC.